Below are 14 T cell receptor beta chains sequenced from a single sample in a study of CD8 T cells in Susac syndrome. Random-hexamer reverse transcription was applied to roughly 0.5 to 1 ug RNA. One entry per CDR3 protein, called by TCRdb with MiXCR from the immunoSEQ multiplex PCR reads. The sample contains 70,000 to 85,000 distinct CDR3 sequences, approximately 96% of which appear only once. Material for sequencing was CD8+ T cells from PBMCs. The source of these receptors is a human donor with Susac syndrome.

This rearrangement joins TRBV9 to TRBJ1-3, with D perhaps matching TRBD1 (5 bases). Trimming pared 5 bases from V and 4 bases from J, leaving 13 bases between. CDR3 length: 14 amino acids. Germline V CDR1 and CDR2: SGDLS, YYNGEE. DNA of the CDR3: TGTGCCAGCAGTGGACAAGAAAGGGGAAACACCATATATTTT. Its protein product is CASSGQERGNTIYF.

The V and J genes are TRBV20-1 and TRBJ2-2; D ambiguous. The CDR3 spans 17 residues. V shed 3 bases and J shed 2 bases, with 19 bases lying between them. Per the germline V gene, CDR1 is DFQATT and CDR2 is SNEGSKA (reference sequence). CDR3 amino acids: CSASQSLRLENTGELFF. DNA for the CDR3: TGCAGTGCTAGCCAGTCCTTACGGCTGGAAAACACCGGGGAGCTGTTTTTT.

The sample holds one count of this clonotype. This rearrangement joins TRBV13 to TRBJ2-5, with D perhaps matching TRBD2 (6 bases). This CDR3 has 15 residues. Trimming removed 0 bases from V and 3 bases from J, with 11 bases in between. Germline assignment: CDR1 PRHDT and CDR2 FYEKMQ (reference sequence). CDR3 bases: TGTGCCAGCAGCTTAGGCCCGGGAGAGGAAGAGACCCAGTACTTC. It specifies CASSLGPGEEETQYF.

The chain has TRBV20-1 and TRBJ2-1, with no clear D. The CDR3 is 13 amino acids. CDR1 DFQATT and CDR2 SNEGSKA come from the germline V gene (reference sequence). The germline V and J ends were trimmed by 3 bases and 2 bases, with 8 bases remaining between them. CDR3 residues: CSARQPTYNEQFF. CDR3 in DNA: TGCAGTGCTAGGCAGCCCACCTACAATGAGCAGTTCTTC.

The chain carries TRBV7-9 and TRBJ2-7; D is perhaps TRBD1 (5 bases). CDR3 length equals 16 residues. Germline V gene sequence: CDR1 SEHNR, CDR2 FQNEAQ (reference sequence). The V end lost 4 bases, the J end lost 3 bases, and 19 bases lay between the germline ends. CDR3 protein: CASSSWGLQQDYEQYF. The DNA of the CDR3 is TGTGCCAGCAGCTCGTGGGGCCTTCAACAGGACTACGAGCAGTACTTC.

This chain uses TRBV4-1 with TRBJ2-1; D is uncertain. The CDR3 covers 16 residues. Germline V lookup: CDR1 MGHRA, CDR2 YSYEKL. The V end lost 0 bases, the J end lost 5 bases, and 14 bases lay between the germline ends. The CDR3 nucleotides read TGCGCCAGCAGCCAAGAGTCCAGCTGGTCCGACAATGAGCAGTTCTTC. As protein: CASSQESSWSDNEQFF.

The CDR3 nucleotides are TGTGCCAGCAGCGGTAAGCGGGAGGGGTTGAATGAGCAGTTCTTC. Amino acid sequence: CASSGKREGLNEQFF. The chain carries TRBV9 and TRBJ2-1; 10 bases agree with TRBD2. CDR1 and CDR2 from the germline V gene are SGDLS and YYNGEE. The J segment lost 7 bases and the V segment lost 3 bases, leaving 7 bases of the junction unmatched. The CDR3 loop spans 15 amino acids.

V is TRBV4-3 and J is TRBJ2-1, with 8 bases that match TRBD1. The CDR3 is 17 amino acids. V was pared by 0 bases and J by 6 bases, with 10 bases of the junction left unmatched. Per the germline V gene, CDR1 is LGHNA and CDR2 is YSLEER. The CDR3 loop is CASSQDLDGTGLNEQFF. CDR3 coding DNA: TGCGCCAGCAGCCAAGATCTTGACGGGACAGGACTCAATGAGCAGTTCTTC.

The CDR3 sequence: CSARLTSGSYTGELFF. CDR3 nucleotide sequence: TGCAGTGCTAGATTGACTAGCGGGAGTTATACCGGGGAGCTGTTTTTT. The V call is TRBV20-1, the J call TRBJ2-2; TRBD2 matches at 12 bases. With V trimmed by 2 bases and J by 5 bases, 6 bases remained unmatched. This CDR3 region has 16 residues. The germline V gene has CDR1 DFQATT and CDR2 SNEGSKA (reference sequence).

The rearrangement links TRBV7-9 to TRBJ2-5; no firm D call. The CDR3 sequence is 15 residues long. Germline values: CDR1 SEHNR, CDR2 FQNEAQ (reference sequence). Trimming removed 5 bases at V and 1 base at J, with 14 bases between. The CDR3 sequence is CASSPPGGPQETQYF. CDR3 nucleotides: TGTGCCAGCAGCCCCCCTGGCGGCCCCCAAGAGACCCAGTACTTC.

This clonotype was seen once. This chain uses TRBV14 with TRBJ2-5, with 15 nucleotides matching TRBD2. The V gene end was trimmed by 5 bases and the J gene end by 5 bases; junction bases not matched to a gene: 6. The CDR3 consists of 16 residues. CDR1 SGHDN and CDR2 FVKESK come from the germline V gene. CDR3 sequence reads: CASSSGLAGGWETQYF. In DNA form, the CDR3 reads TGTGCCAGCAGCTCGGGACTAGCGGGAGGATGGGAGACCCAGTACTTC.

The rearrangement links TRBV20-1 to TRBJ2-1; 10 bases are a match to TRBD2. Per germline, CDR1 DFQATT and CDR2 SNEGSKA (reference sequence). Trimming took 0 bases from V and 4 from J; bases not matched to a gene: 9. The CDR3 extends over 17 amino acids. The CDR3 here is CSARDLFGLADYNEQFF. As DNA, the CDR3 is TGCAGTGCTAGAGATTTGTTTGGACTAGCGGATTACAATGAGCAGTTCTTC.

The rearrangement links TRBV4-3 to TRBJ2-1; perhaps TRBD2 as D (5 bases). The V end lost 1 base, the J end lost 7 bases, and 11 bases lay between the germline ends. Germline loops: CDR1 LGHNA, CDR2 YSLEER. CDR3 size: 14 residues. The CDR3 spells CASSQVRGLNEQFF. The CDR3 bases are TGCGCCAGCAGCCAAGTCCGCGGGTTGAATGAGCAGTTCTTC.

CDR3 nucleotides: TGTGCCAGCAGCTTAAGGGGTTCGACAACCTACGAGCAGTACTTC. Translating it yields CASSLRGSTTYEQYF. The genes are TRBV13 and TRBJ2-7, with a possible D match to TRBD1 (5 bases). V was clipped by 2 bases and J by 2 bases, with 13 bases between them. The V gene's germline CDR1 is PRHDT and CDR2 FYEKMQ (reference sequence). The CDR3 contains 15 residues.